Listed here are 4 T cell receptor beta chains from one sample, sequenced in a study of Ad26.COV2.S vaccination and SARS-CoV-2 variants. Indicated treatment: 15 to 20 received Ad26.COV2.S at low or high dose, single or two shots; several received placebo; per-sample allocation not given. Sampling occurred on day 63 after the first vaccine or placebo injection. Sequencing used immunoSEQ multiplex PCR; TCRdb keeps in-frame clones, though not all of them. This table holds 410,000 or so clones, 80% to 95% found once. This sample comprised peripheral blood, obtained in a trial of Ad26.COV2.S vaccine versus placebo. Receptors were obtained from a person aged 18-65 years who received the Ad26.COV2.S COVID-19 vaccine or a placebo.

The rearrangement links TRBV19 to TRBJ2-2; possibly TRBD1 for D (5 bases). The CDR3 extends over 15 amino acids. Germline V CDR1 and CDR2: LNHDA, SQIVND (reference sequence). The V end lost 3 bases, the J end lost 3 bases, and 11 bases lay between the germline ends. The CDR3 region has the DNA TGTGCCAGTAGTATCAAAGGGGTTCACACCGGGGAGCTGTTTTTT. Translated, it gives CASSIKGVHTGELFF.

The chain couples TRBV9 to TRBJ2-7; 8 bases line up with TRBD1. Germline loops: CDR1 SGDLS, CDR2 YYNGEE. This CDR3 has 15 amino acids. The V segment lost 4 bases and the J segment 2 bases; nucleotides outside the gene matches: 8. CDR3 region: CASSLGTGFTYEQYF. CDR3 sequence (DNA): TGTGCCAGCAGCTTAGGGACAGGATTCACCTACGAGCAGTACTTC.

This CDR3 reads CASSLGGRRSSYNSPLHF. For the CDR3, the DNA is TGTGCCAGCAGCTTGGGGGGTAGGCGGAGCTCCTATAATTCACCCCTCCACTTT. The gene calls are TRBV5-6 and TRBJ1-6; D is unresolved. Germline CDR1 and CDR2: SGHDT and YYEEEE. Trimming shortened V by 0 bases and J by 0 bases, and 13 bases separated the two germline ends. The CDR3 contains 18 residues.

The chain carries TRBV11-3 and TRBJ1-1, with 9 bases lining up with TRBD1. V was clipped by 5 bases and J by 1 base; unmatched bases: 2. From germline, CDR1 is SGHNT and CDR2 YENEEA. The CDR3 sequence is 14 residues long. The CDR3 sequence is CASSRDRANTEAFF. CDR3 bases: TGTGCCAGCAGCCGGGACAGGGCGAACACTGAAGCTTTCTTT.